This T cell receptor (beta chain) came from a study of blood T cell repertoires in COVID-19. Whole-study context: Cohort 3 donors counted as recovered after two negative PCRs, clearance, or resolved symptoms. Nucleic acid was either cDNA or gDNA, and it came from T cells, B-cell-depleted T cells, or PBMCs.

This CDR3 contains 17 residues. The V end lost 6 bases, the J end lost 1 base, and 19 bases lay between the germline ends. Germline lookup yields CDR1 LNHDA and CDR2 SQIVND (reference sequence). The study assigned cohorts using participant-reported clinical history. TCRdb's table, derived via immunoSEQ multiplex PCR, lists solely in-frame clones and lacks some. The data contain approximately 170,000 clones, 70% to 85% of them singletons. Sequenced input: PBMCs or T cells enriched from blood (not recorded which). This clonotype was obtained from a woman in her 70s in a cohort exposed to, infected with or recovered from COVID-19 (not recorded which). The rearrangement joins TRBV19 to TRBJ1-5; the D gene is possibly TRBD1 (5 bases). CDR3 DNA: TGTGCCAGTAGGTCCGGCGGGGCTTCGGTAAGCAATCAGCCCCAGCATTTT. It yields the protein CASRSGGASVSNQPQHF.